This is a list of T cell receptor beta chains from one sample in a study of T cell responses to AZD1222 COVID-19 vaccine. TCRdb keeps only in-frame clones here, not all; method: immunoSEQ multiplex PCR. The profile shows fewer than 130,000 clones, about 90% of them singletons. The source material was peripheral blood, sampled 28 days after the second AZD1222 dose. These receptors originate from an adult who received the AZD1222 COVID-19 vaccine. CDR3s include the opening cysteine and the closing phenylalanine or tryptophan. Clone size appears in some rows only: once, few, many, or a class for an expanded clone.

j_gene | v_gene | abundance | CDR3aa
TRBJ2-7 | TRBV3-1/TRBV3-2 | . | CASSQGSVVPNEQYF
TRBJ1-5 | TRBV6-1 | . | CASSEAVGGSYSNQPQHF
TRBJ2-2 | TRBV27 | few | CASSGGSGIGTGELFF
TRBJ1-1 | TRBV6-5 | . | CASSYRQGYTEAFF
TRBJ2-7 | TRBV11-2 | . | CASSLESQAYYEQYF
TRBJ2-3 | TRBV5-4 | . | CASSLMGTDTQYF
TRBJ2-5 | TRBV11-2 | . | CASSQGVQETQYF
TRBJ2-1 | TRBV9 | . | CASSVGSGRTNEQFF
TRBJ2-7 | TRBV5-8 | . | CASSLYYEQYF
TRBJ1-6 | TRBV13 | . | CASSPIRDRGFLVNSPLHF
TRBJ1-4 | TRBV19 | . | CATAIGGLEKLFF
TRBJ1-2 | TRBV9 | few | CASSADGLGGNYGYTF
TRBJ1-1 | TRBV5-1 | . | CASSLGQGRLAFF
TRBJ2-1 | TRBV5-4 | . | CASSSTYEQFF
TRBJ1-5 | TRBV29-1 | . | CSAGQGRQPQHF
TRBJ1-2 | TRBV3-1/TRBV3-2 | . | CASSLLGGGASGYTF
TRBJ2-3 | TRBV21-1 | . | CASSTSRLAGDTDTQYF
TRBJ1-2 | TRBV7-9 | once | CASSPSRDFYGYTF
TRBJ1-3 | TRBV9 | few | CASSTQSVPGNTIYF
TRBJ1-1 | TRBV7-7 | . | CASSLDRGTEAFF
TRBJ2-5 | TRBV29-1 | . | CSVEREGDETQYF
TRBJ2-1 | TRBV6-5 | . | CASIENNEQFF
TRBJ1-1 | TRBV18 | . | CASSQGQNTEAFF
TRBJ2-1 | TRBV6-9 | . | CADIRDRGRLEQFF
TRBJ1-3 | TRBV30 | few | CASRTPGNTIYF
TRBJ2-7 | TRBV5-1 | . | CASSLPGTGGYEQYF
TRBJ2-7 | TRBV24-1 | . | CATSDGREKQYF
TRBJ1-2 | TRBV7-9 | . | CASSFGGRYGYTF
TRBJ1-6 | TRBV5-4 | . | CASSYGQASNSPLHF